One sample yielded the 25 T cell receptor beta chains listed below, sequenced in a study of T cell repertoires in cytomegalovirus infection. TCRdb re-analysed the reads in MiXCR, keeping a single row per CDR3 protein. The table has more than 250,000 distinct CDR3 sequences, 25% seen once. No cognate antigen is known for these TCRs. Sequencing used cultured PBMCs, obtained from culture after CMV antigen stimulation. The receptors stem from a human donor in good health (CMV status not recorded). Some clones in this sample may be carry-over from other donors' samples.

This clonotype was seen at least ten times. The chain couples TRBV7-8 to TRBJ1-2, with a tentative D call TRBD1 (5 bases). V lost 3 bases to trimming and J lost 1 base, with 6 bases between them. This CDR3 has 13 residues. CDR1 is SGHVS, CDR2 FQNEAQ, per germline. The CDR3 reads CASSLDINYGYTF. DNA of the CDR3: TGTGCCAGCAGCTTGGACATTAACTATGGCTACACCTTC.

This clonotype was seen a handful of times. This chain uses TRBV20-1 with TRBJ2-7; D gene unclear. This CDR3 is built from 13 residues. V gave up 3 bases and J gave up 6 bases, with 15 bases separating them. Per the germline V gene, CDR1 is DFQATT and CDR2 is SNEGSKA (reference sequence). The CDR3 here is CSASPRVGGEQYF. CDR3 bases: TGCAGTGCTAGTCCTAGGGTAGGCGGCGAGCAGTACTTC.

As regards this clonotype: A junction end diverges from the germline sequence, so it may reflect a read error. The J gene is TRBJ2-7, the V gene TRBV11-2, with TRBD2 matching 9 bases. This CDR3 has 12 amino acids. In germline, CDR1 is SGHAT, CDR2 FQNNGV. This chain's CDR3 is CASSLASGTSNF. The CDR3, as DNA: TGTGCCAGCAGCTTAGCATCCGGGACTAGCAACTTC.

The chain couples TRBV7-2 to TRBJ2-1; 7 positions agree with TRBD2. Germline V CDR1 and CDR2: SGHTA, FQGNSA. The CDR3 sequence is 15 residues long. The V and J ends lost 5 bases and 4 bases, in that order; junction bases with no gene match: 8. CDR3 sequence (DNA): TGTGCCAGCAGCCCACAGCGGGACTGGTACAATGAGCAGTTCTTC. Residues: CASSPQRDWYNEQFF.

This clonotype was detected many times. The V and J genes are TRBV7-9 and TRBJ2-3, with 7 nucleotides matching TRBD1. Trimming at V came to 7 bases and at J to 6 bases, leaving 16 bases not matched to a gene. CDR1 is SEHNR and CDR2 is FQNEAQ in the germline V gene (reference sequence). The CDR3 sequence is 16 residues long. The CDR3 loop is CASILSRTGPPDTQYF. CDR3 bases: TGTGCCAGCATCCTCTCCCGGACAGGTCCCCCTGATACGCAGTATTTT.

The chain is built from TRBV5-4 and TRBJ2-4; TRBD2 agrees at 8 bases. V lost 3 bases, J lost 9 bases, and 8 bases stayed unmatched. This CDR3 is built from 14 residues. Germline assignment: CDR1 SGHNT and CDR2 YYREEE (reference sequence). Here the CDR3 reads CASSSGLVGGIQYF. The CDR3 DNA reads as TGTGCCAGCAGCTCGGGACTAGTGGGGGGCATTCAGTACTTC.

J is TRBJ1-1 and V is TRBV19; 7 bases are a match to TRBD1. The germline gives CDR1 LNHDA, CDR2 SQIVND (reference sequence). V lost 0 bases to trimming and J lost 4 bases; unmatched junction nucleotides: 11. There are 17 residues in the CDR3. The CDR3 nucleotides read TGTGCCAGTAGTATAGATCCTAGACAGGGTCGGAGCACTGAAGCTTTCTTT. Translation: CASSIDPRQGRSTEAFF. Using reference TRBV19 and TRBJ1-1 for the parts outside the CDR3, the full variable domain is DGGITQSPKYLFRKEGQNVTLSCEQNLNHDAMYWYRQDPGQGLRLIYYSQIVNDFQKGDIAEGYSVSREKKESFPLTVTSAQKNPTAFYLCASSIDPRQGRSTEAFFGQGTRLTVV.

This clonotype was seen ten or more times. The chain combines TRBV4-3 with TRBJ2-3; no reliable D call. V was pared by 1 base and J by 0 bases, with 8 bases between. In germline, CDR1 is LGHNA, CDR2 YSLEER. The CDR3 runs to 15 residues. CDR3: CASSQAWASTDTQYF. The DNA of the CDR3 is TGCGCCAGCAGCCAAGCATGGGCGAGCACAGATACGCAGTATTTT.

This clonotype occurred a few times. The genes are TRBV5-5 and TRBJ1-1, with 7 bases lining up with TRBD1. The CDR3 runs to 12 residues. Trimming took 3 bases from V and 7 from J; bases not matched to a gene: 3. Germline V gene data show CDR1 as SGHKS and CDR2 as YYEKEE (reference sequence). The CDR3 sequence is CASSSRDSEAFF. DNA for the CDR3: TGTGCCAGCAGCTCCCGGGACAGTGAAGCTTTCTTT.

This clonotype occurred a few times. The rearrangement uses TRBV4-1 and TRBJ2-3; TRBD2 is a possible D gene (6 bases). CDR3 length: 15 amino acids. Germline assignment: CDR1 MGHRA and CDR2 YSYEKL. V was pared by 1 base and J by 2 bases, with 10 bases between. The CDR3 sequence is CASSQGDLNTDTQYF. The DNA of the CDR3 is TGCGCCAGCAGCCAAGGGGACTTAAACACAGATACGCAGTATTTT.

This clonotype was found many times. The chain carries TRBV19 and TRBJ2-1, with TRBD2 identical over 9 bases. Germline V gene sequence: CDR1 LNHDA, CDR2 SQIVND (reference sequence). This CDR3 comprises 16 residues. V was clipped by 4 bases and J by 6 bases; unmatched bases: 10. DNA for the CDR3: TGTGCCAGTAGTAGCCTAGCGGGAAGCTTCAGCAATGAGCAGTTCTTC. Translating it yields CASSSLAGSFSNEQFF.

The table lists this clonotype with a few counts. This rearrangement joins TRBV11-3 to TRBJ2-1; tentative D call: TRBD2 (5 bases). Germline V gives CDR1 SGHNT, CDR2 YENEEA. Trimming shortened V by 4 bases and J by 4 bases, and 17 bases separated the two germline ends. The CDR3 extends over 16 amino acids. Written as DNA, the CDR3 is TGTGCCAGCAGCTCTGCTTGGACTCCGCCTTACAATGAGCAGTTCTTC. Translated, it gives CASSSAWTPPYNEQFF.

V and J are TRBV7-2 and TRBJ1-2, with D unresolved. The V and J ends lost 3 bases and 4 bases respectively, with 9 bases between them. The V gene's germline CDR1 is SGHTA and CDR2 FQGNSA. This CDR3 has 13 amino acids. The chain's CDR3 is CASSFGESYGYTF. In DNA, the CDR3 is TGTGCCAGCAGCTTCGGTGAAAGCTATGGCTACACCTTC.

In nucleotides, the CDR3 is TGTGCCAGCAGTCTCCGGACAGGAGGGATCCAAGAGACCCAGTACTTC. It translates to CASSLRTGGIQETQYF. V usage is TRBV6-2 or TRBV6-3 and J usage is TRBJ2-5, with D possibly TRBD1 on 7 matching bases. Trimming removed 5 bases from V and 1 base from J, with 17 bases in between. The CDR3 length is 16 residues. Germline assignment: CDR1 MNHEY and CDR2 SVGEGT.

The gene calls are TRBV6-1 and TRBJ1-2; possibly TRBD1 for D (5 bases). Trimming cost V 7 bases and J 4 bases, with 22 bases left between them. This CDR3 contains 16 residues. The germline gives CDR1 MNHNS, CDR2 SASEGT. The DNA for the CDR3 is TGTGCCAGCAATTCTCTCGGGACGCGCAGCGTCTATGGCTACACCTTC. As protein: CASNSLGTRSVYGYTF.

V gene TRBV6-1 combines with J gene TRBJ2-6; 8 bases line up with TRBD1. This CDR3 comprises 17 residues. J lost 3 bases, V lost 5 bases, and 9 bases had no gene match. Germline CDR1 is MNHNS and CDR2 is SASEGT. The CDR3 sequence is CASSSYRGTNGANVLTF. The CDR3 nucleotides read TGTGCCAGCAGTTCATACAGGGGGACCAATGGGGCCAACGTCCTGACTTTC.

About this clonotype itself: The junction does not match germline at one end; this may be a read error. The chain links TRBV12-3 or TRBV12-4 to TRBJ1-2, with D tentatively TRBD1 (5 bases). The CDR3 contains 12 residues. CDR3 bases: TGTGCCAGCAGTTTAGGTCCGGGGGTCTCTCTCTTC. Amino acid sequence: CASSLGPGVSLF.

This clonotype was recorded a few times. This CDR3 reads CASRTRDRTYSNQPQHF. Here the CDR3 DNA reads TGTGCCAGTAGGACCCGGGACAGAACCTATAGCAATCAGCCCCAGCATTTT. This chain uses TRBV19 with TRBJ1-5; 7 bases are shared with TRBD1. J was trimmed by 0 bases and V by 6 bases; bases with no gene match: 11. The CDR3 totals 17 residues. Germline loops: CDR1 LNHDA, CDR2 SQIVND (reference sequence).

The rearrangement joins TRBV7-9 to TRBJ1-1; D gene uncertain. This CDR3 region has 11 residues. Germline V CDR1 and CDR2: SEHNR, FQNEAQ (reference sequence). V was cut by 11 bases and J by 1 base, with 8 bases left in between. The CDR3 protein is CACAGNTEAFF. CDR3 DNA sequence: TGTGCCTGCGCCGGGAACACTGAAGCTTTCTTT.

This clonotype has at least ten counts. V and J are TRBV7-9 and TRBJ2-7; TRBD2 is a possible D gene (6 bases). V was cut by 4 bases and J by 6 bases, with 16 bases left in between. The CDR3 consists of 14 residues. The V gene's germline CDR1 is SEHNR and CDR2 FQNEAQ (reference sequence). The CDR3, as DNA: TGTGCCAGCAGCTCCCTGACGGGAGCGAGCGAGCAGTACTTC. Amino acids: CASSSLTGASEQYF.

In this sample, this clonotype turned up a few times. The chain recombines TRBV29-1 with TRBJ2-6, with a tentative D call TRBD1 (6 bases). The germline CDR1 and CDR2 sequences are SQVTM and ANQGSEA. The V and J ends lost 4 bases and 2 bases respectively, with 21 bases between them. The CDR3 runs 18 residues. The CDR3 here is CSVVRDTTVVTGANVLTF. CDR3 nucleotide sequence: TGCAGCGTTGTTCGGGACACTACGGTAGTCACTGGGGCCAACGTCCTGACTTTC.

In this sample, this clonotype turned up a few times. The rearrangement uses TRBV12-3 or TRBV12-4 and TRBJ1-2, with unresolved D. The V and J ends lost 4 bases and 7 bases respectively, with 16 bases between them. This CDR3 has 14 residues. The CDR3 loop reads CASSSNNPAGGYTF. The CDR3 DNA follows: TGTGCCAGCAGTTCGAACAACCCGGCCGGTGGCTACACCTTC.

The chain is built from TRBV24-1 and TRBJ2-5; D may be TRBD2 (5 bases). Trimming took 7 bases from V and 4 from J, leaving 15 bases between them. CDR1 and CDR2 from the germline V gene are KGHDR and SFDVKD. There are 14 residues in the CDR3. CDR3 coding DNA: TGTGCCACCAGCGACAACAGAGGAGGAGAGACCCAGTACTTC. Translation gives CATSDNRGGETQYF.

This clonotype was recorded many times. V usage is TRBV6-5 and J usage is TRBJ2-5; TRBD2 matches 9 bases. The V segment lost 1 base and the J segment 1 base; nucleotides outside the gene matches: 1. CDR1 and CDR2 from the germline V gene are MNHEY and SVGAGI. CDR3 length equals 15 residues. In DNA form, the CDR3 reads TGTGCCAGCAGTTACTTACTAGCGGGCCAAGAGACCCAGTACTTC. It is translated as CASSYLLAGQETQYF.

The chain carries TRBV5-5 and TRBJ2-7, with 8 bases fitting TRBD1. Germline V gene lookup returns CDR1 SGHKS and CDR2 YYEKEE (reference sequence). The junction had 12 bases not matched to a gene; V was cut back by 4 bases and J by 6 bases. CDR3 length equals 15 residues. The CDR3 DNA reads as TGTGCCAGCAGCGGGGGCAGGGGGCGTGGGGGCGAGCAGTACTTC. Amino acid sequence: CASSGGRGRGGEQYF.